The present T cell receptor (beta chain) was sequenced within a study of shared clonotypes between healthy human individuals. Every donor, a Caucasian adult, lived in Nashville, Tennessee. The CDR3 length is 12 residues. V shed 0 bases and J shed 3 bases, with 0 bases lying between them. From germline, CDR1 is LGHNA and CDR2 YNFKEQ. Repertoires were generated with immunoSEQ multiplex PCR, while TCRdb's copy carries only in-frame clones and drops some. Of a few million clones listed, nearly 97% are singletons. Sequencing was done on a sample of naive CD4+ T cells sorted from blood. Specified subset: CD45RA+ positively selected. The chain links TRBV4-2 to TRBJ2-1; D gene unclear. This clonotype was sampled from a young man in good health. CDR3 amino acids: CASSQDYNEQFF. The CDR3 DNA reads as TGTGCCAGCAGCCAAGACTACAATGAGCAGTTCTTC.